These 13 T cell receptor beta chains share one sample of origin, sequenced in a study of blood T cell repertoires in COVID-19. Sequencing was performed with immunoSEQ multiplex PCR; in TCRdb, only in-frame clones are kept and a portion is missing. The sample has around 300,000 clones, 85% to 90% seen once. The sample comprised PBMCs or T cells enriched from blood (not recorded which). The source of these receptors is a woman aged 18-29 years who had recovered from COVID-19.

The chain employs TRBV2 and TRBJ2-7, with 8 bases that match TRBD1. V was pared by 6 bases and J by 4 bases, with 8 bases of the junction left unmatched. Looked up from germline, CDR1 is SNHLY and CDR2 is FYNNEI. CDR3 size: 14 residues. The CDR3: CASSPTGAKYEQYF. In DNA, the CDR3 is TGTGCCAGCAGCCCGACAGGGGCAAAGTACGAGCAGTACTTC.

For the CDR3, the DNA is TGTGCCAGCAGCCCACCAAGAGGGTCTTATGGCTACACCTTC. It yields the protein CASSPPRGSYGYTF. The gene calls are TRBV7-9 and TRBJ1-2; D ambiguous. V lost 5 bases and J lost 5, with 15 bases in between. The CDR3 consists of 14 residues. From germline, CDR1 is SEHNR and CDR2 FQNEAQ (reference sequence).

The chain uses TRBV11-2 and TRBJ1-1; 8 bases align to TRBD1. Germline CDR1 and CDR2: SGHAT and FQNNGV. This CDR3 contains 15 residues. Germline trimming cut 5 bases from V and 3 bases from J; bases unmatched to any gene: 8. The CDR3: CASSLIRGQDTEAFF. The DNA for the CDR3 is TGTGCCAGCAGCCTAATCAGGGGGCAAGACACTGAAGCTTTCTTT.

The table lists this clone with a count of one. The rearrangement joins TRBV18 to TRBJ1-4; a possible D gene is TRBD1 (6 bases). The CDR3 length is 15 residues. Germline V gene data show CDR1 as KGHSH and CDR2 as LQKENI. V was cut by 0 bases and J by 10 bases, with 15 bases left in between. The CDR3 spells CASSPPGGGEGKLFF. The CDR3 DNA reads TGTGCCAGCTCACCACCAGGCGGGGGCGAGGGAAAACTGTTTTTT. The variable domain in full, with the rest retrieved from reference TRBV18 and TRBJ1-4, is NAGVMQNPRHLVRRRGQEARLRCSPMKGHSHVYWYRQLPEEGLKFMVYLQKENIIDESGMPKERFSAEFPKEGPSILRIQQVVRGDSAAYFCASSPPGGGEGKLFFGSGTQLSVL.

This chain connects TRBV10-3 to TRBJ2-1; 10 bases agree with TRBD2. Trimming at V came to 6 bases and at J to 8 bases, leaving 7 bases not matched to a gene. Germline values: CDR1 ENHRY, CDR2 SYGVKD. CDR3 size: 14 residues. As DNA, the CDR3 is TGTGCCATCAGAAGACTAGCGGGTGGGGATGAGCAGTTCTTC. Its translation is CAIRRLAGGDEQFF.

This chain links TRBV5-8 with TRBJ2-5, with 10 bases aligning to TRBD1. The J segment lost 4 bases and the V segment lost 0 bases, leaving 6 bases of the junction unmatched. The CDR3 consists of 16 residues. Germline CDR1 reads SGHTS; CDR2 reads YDEGEE. The CDR3 nucleotides read TGTGCCAGCAGCTTGGATCCGACAGGGGGCGGAGAGACCCAGTACTTC. Encoded protein: CASSLDPTGGGETQYF. Based on the CDR3 plus reference TRBV5-8 and TRBJ2-5, the full variable domain is EAGVTQSPTHLIKTRGQQATLRCSPISGHTSVYWYQQALGLGLQFLLWYDEGEERNRGNFPPRFSGRQFPNYSSELNVNALELEDSALYLCASSLDPTGGGETQYFGPGTRLLVL.

The genes are TRBV5-1 and TRBJ1-2; D possibly corresponds to TRBD1 (6 bases). CDR3 length: 12 amino acids. Trimming left V 5 bases short and J 3 bases short, with 8 bases between. Germline V lookup: CDR1 SGHRS, CDR2 YFSETQ. DNA for the CDR3: TGCGCCAGCAGTGAGGGGGACTATGGCTACACCTTC. Residues: CASSEGDYGYTF.

This sequence joins TRBV12-3 or TRBV12-4 and TRBJ1-2; TRBD1 is a possible D gene (5 bases). The germline V and J ends were trimmed by 5 bases and 2 bases, with 9 bases remaining between them. The CDR3 spans 13 residues. The CDR3 DNA follows: TGTGCCAGCAGTGGCAGGGAAAACTATGGCTACACCTTC. This encodes CASSGRENYGYTF.

The DNA for the CDR3 is TGCGCCAGCAGCGGAAGACAGGGGTCGGGCACTGAAGCTTTCTTT. It specifies CASSGRQGSGTEAFF. The V call is TRBV5-1, the J call TRBJ1-1; 8 nucleotides align to TRBD1. CDR1 SGHRS and CDR2 YFSETQ come from the germline V gene. Germline trimming cut 4 bases from V and 4 bases from J; bases unmatched to any gene: 9. This CDR3 contains 15 residues. The full variable domain, rest sourced from reference TRBV5-1 and TRBJ1-1, is KAGVTQTPRYLIKTRGQQVTLSCSPISGHRSVSWYQQTPGQGLQFLFEYFSETQRNKGNFPGRFSGRQFSNSRSEMNVSTLELGDSALYLCASSGRQGSGTEAFFGQGTRLTVV.

J is TRBJ1-2 and V is TRBV5-1, with D tentatively TRBD1 (5 bases). CDR1 is SGHRS, CDR2 YFSETQ, per germline. CDR3 size: 12 residues. V lost 4 bases, J lost 8 bases, and 12 bases lay in between. CDR3 in DNA: TGCGCCAGCAGCGGTCTTAGGGGCGGCTACACCTTC. It is translated as CASSGLRGGYTF.

This rearrangement joins TRBV10-3 to TRBJ2-3; tentative D call: TRBD2 (6 bases). The V and J ends lost 3 bases and 4 bases respectively, with 11 bases between them. The germline gives CDR1 ENHRY, CDR2 SYGVKD. The CDR3 is made up of 14 amino acids. The CDR3 region is CAISESPGADTQYF. The CDR3 bases are TGTGCCATCAGTGAATCCCCGGGGGCAGATACGCAGTATTTT.

J is TRBJ2-6 and V is TRBV5-8, with 11 bases that match TRBD1. From germline, CDR1 is SGHTS and CDR2 YDEGEE. The CDR3 contains 18 residues. With 0 bases clipped from V and 0 bases from J, the junction kept 2 bases outside the gene matches. CDR3 sequence reads: CASSLGTGGFSGANVLTF. CDR3 nucleotides: TGTGCCAGCAGCTTGGGGACAGGGGGCTTCTCTGGGGCCAACGTCCTGACTTTC. The full variable domain, in which reference TRBV5-8 and TRBJ2-6 provide the parts outside the CDR3, is EAGVTQSPTHLIKTRGQQATLRCSPISGHTSVYWYQQALGLGLQFLLWYDEGEERNRGNFPPRFSGRQFPNYSSELNVNALELEDSALYLCASSLGTGGFSGANVLTFGAGSRLTVL.

Only one count was recorded for this clone. The chain carries TRBV18 and TRBJ1-1; D is unclear. The germline V gene encodes CDR1 KGHSH and CDR2 LQKENI. The CDR3 spans 13 residues. V shed 2 bases and J shed 6 bases, with 10 bases lying between them. DNA of the CDR3: TGTGCCAGCTCACCAATTGAGTATGCTGAAGCTTTCTTT. Encoded protein: CASSPIEYAEAFF.